Following are 21 T cell receptor beta chains from one sample sequenced in a study of shared clonotypes between healthy human individuals. Assay used: immunoSEQ multiplex PCR; TCRdb lists only in-frame clones, some missing. The sample gives 2 million to 2.5 million clones, less than 95% of which show up once; around 0.38% is in the top ten. The sequencing input was naive CD4+ T cells from PBMCs. Subset reported: CD45RA+ positively selected. These TCRs come from a man younger than 30 in good health. Some clones in this sample may be carry-over from other donors' samples.

The CDR3 DNA sequence: TGCGCCAGCAGCACTAATACAGGGTACGAGCAGTACTTC. Its protein is CASSTNTGYEQYF. This chain links TRBV5-1 with TRBJ2-7; D is possibly TRBD1 (6 bases). CDR1 and CDR2 (germline): SGHRS, YFSETQ. CDR3 size: 13 residues. Trimming stripped 4 bases from V and 4 bases from J, with 12 bases between.

The chain uses TRBV7-8 and TRBJ2-7; the D call may be TRBD1 or TRBD2 (5 bases each). In germline, CDR1 is SGHVS, CDR2 FQNEAQ. The V and J ends lost 5 bases and 2 bases respectively, with 13 bases between them. CDR3 length equals 14 residues. CDR3 in amino acids: CASSVRDGPYEQYF. CDR3 bases: TGTGCCAGCAGCGTCCGGGACGGACCCTACGAGCAGTACTTC.

The chain combines TRBV5-1 with TRBJ2-1; the match to TRBD2 covers 9 bases. V lost 2 bases and J lost 1; bases outside the gene matches: 4. The CDR3 runs to 16 residues. CDR1 and CDR2 from the germline V gene are SGHRS and YFSETQ. CDR3 region: CASSFMLAGSYNEQFF. The DNA for the CDR3 is TGCGCCAGCAGCTTTATGCTAGCGGGATCCTACAATGAGCAGTTCTTC.

V gene TRBV28 combines with J gene TRBJ2-1; 8 nucleotides line up with TRBD1. Germline V gene sequence: CDR1 MDHEN, CDR2 SYDVKM. V shed 9 bases, J shed 1 base, and the junction held 17 bases outside the gene matches. This CDR3 region has 18 residues. The CDR3 region has the DNA TGTGCCAGTGACCACCCTTCGACGGGACAGGCTTCCTACAATGAGCAGTTCTTC. Amino acids: CASDHPSTGQASYNEQFF.

This chain joins TRBV29-1 and TRBJ2-1; 8 nucleotides line up with TRBD1. The CDR3 runs to 16 residues. Germline CDR1 and CDR2: SQVTM and ANQGSEA. The junction had 12 bases not matched to a gene; V was cut back by 6 bases and J by 2 bases. The CDR3 nucleotides are TGCAGCGTACCAGCCTGGACAGGGAGCACCTACAATGAGCAGTTCTTC. Its translation: CSVPAWTGSTYNEQFF.

The gene calls are TRBV6-1 and TRBJ2-3; unclear D gene. The CDR3 contains 13 residues. Germline V lookup: CDR1 MNHNS, CDR2 SASEGT. Trimming cost V 4 bases and J 3 bases, with 8 bases left between them. The CDR3, as DNA: TGTGCCAGCAGTGCTTCAGGAACAGATACGCAGTATTTT. This sequence encodes CASSASGTDTQYF.

The V call is TRBV9, the J call TRBJ2-5; perhaps D is TRBD1 or TRBD2 (5 bases each). V shed 3 bases and J shed 1 base, with 13 bases lying between them. Germline loops: CDR1 SGDLS, CDR2 YYNGEE. This CDR3 contains 15 residues. CDR3 DNA sequence: TGTGCCAGCAGCGCCCGGGACGGATTCCAAGAGACCCAGTACTTC. It specifies CASSARDGFQETQYF.

The chain is built from TRBV6-5 and TRBJ2-1; D possibly uses TRBD1 or TRBD2 (6 bases each). The CDR3 has 15 residues. V was pared by 1 base and J by 3 bases, with 10 bases between. CDR1 is MNHEY, CDR2 SVGAGI, per germline. This chain's CDR3 is CASSYLGGSYNEQFF. CDR3 DNA sequence: TGTGCCAGCAGTTACTTGGGGGGCAGCTACAATGAGCAGTTCTTC.

V gene TRBV5-1 combines with J gene TRBJ2-3; 10 nucleotides match TRBD1. The CDR3 is 18 residues long. Unmatched junction bases numbered 12, after V lost 0 bases and J lost 5 bases. The germline V gene encodes CDR1 SGHRS and CDR2 YFSETQ. The CDR3 sequence: CASSLAYGGTGDGDTQYF. The CDR3 DNA reads TGCGCCAGCAGCTTGGCTTACGGCGGGACAGGGGATGGAGATACGCAGTATTTT.

The chain employs TRBV18 and TRBJ2-2, with TRBD1 identical over 9 bases. Germline CDR1 reads KGHSH; CDR2 reads LQKENI. The V and J ends lost 0 bases and 7 bases, in that order; junction bases with no gene match: 3. This CDR3 is built from 15 residues. The CDR3 DNA reads as TGTGCCAGCTCACCACCACAGGGGGCCGGCGGGGAGCTGTTTTTT. It codes for CASSPPQGAGGELFF.

This chain uses TRBV19 with TRBJ1-2; 10 bases line up with TRBD1. With 6 bases clipped from V and 2 bases from J, the junction kept 3 bases outside the gene matches. CDR1 is LNHDA and CDR2 is SQIVND in the germline V gene (reference sequence). The CDR3 is 14 residues long. The CDR3 reads CASRRTGGNYGYTF. In DNA, the CDR3 is TGTGCCAGTAGGAGGACAGGGGGAAACTATGGCTACACCTTC.

CDR3 protein: CASTASSTDTQYF. The CDR3 coding sequence is TGTGCCAGTACGGCCAGTAGCACAGATACGCAGTATTTT. V is TRBV19 and J is TRBJ2-3; D call uncertain. Germline V lookup: CDR1 LNHDA, CDR2 SQIVND (reference sequence). The CDR3 extends over 13 amino acids. Trimming pared 7 bases from V and 0 bases from J, leaving 8 bases between.

The CDR3 region has the DNA TGTGCCAGCAGCCAAACCGGGACAGCGAACACTGAAGCTTTCTTT. Encoded protein: CASSQTGTANTEAFF. V and J are TRBV11-3 and TRBJ1-1, with 7 nucleotides matching TRBD1. CDR1 and CDR2 from the germline V gene are SGHNT and YENEEA. CDR3 length: 15 amino acids. After removal of 5 bases from V and 1 base from J, the junction contained 7 bases not matched to a gene.

This sequence joins TRBV6-1 and TRBJ2-7, with 11 bases matching TRBD1. The trim removed 3 bases at V and 2 bases at J, leaving 3 bases unmatched. Germline CDR1 and CDR2: MNHNS and SASEGT. This CDR3 has 15 amino acids. Here the CDR3 reads CASSEGQGGAYEQYF. In nucleotides, the CDR3 is TGTGCCAGCAGTGAGGGACAGGGGGGGGCCTACGAGCAGTACTTC.

In nucleotides, the CDR3 is TGTGCCAGCAGTCCTAGAGAGGGACAGGGGGCAGGGGCCAACGTCCTGACTTTC. This encodes CASSPREGQGAGANVLTF. The chain couples TRBV27 to TRBJ2-6, with TRBD1 identical over 12 bases. From germline, CDR1 is MNHEY and CDR2 SMNVEV (reference sequence). This CDR3 spans 18 amino acids. Germline trimming cut 5 bases from V and 4 bases from J; bases unmatched to any gene: 9.

This sequence joins TRBV29-1 and TRBJ2-2, with D unresolved. Trimming cost V 7 bases and J 0 bases, with 12 bases left between them. Germline V gene lookup returns CDR1 SQVTM and CDR2 ANQGSEA. The CDR3 has 14 residues. Written as DNA, the CDR3 is TGCAGCGCCGGGCGGAAATCGAACACCGGGGAGCTGTTTTTT. The encoded protein is CSAGRKSNTGELFF.

The V call is TRBV7-8, the J call TRBJ2-4; D uncertain. This CDR3 has 15 amino acids. Germline values: CDR1 SGHVS, CDR2 FQNEAQ. The germline V and J ends were trimmed by 3 bases and 4 bases, with 13 bases remaining between them. The CDR3 loop reads CASSLGPGKKNIQYF. The CDR3 DNA sequence: TGTGCCAGCAGCTTGGGCCCCGGAAAAAAAAACATTCAGTACTTC.

Of note for this clone: Other DNA sequences of this sample code for an identical CDR3. The genes are TRBV19 and TRBJ1-2, with D hard to call. The CDR3 spans 12 residues. Per germline, CDR1 LNHDA and CDR2 SQIVND (reference sequence). Trimming shortened V by 6 bases and J by 2 bases, and 7 bases separated the two germline ends. This chain's CDR3 is CASRSRNYGYTF. For the CDR3, the DNA is TGTGCCAGTAGGAGCAGGAACTATGGCTACACCTTC.

This sequence joins TRBV28 and TRBJ1-5, with TRBD1 matching over 9 bases. CDR3 length: 17 amino acids. J lost 7 bases, V lost 2 bases, and 12 bases had no gene match. Germline loops: CDR1 MDHEN, CDR2 SYDVKM. The chain's CDR3 is CASSLIAWTGDPQPQHF. The CDR3 bases are TGTGCCAGCAGTTTAATAGCGTGGACAGGGGACCCACAGCCCCAGCATTTT.

As for this clone: Other DNA variants within this sample encode the same CDR3. This chain links TRBV7-9 with TRBJ2-5; no clear D. This CDR3 has 13 residues. Trimming shortened V by 1 base and J by 5 bases, and 8 bases separated the two germline ends. Germline CDR1 SEHNR, CDR2 FQNEAQ (reference sequence). This chain's CDR3 is CASSLGGWETQYF. The CDR3 DNA reads TGTGCCAGCAGCTTAGGCGGCTGGGAGACCCAGTACTTC.

V is TRBV5-1 and J is TRBJ2-6; D gene ambiguous. Germline loops: CDR1 SGHRS, CDR2 YFSETQ. The CDR3 contains 18 residues. Trimming took 0 bases from V and 1 from J, leaving 14 bases between them. CDR3 sequence reads: CASSLVPLVLSGANVLTF. Written as DNA, the CDR3 is TGCGCCAGCAGCTTGGTCCCACTTGTCCTTTCTGGGGCCAACGTCCTGACTTTC.